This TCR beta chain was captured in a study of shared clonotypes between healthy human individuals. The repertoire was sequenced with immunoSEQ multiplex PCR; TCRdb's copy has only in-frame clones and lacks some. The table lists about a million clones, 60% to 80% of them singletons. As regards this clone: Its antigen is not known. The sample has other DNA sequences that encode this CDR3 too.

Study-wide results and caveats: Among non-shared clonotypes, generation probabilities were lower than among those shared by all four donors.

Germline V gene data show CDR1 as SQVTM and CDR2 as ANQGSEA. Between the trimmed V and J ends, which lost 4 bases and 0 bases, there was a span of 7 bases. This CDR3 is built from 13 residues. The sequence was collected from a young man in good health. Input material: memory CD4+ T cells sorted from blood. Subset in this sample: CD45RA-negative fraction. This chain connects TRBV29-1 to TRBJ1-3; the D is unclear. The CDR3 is CSVVLNSGNTIYF. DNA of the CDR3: TGCAGCGTTGTTTTGAACTCTGGAAACACCATATATTTT.